The 23 T cell receptor beta chains below were found in one sample sequenced in a study of graft-versus-host responses after intestinal transplantation. Method: immunoSEQ multiplex PCR; TCRdb's copy keeps in-frame clones and lacks some. The sample lists approximately 12,000 clones; about 80% were seen once. Processing of graft tissue released intraepithelial and lamina propria lymphocytes. The material was ileum tissue, obtained 142 days after intestinal transplantation. The source of these receptors is a human patient who received an intestinal transplant, so some T cells may come from the graft donor.

This chain links TRBV5-1 with TRBJ2-3; tentatively, D is TRBD1 (6 bases). V was cut by 4 bases and J by 0 bases, with 12 bases left in between. This CDR3 region has 15 residues. Germline V gene sequence: CDR1 SGHRS, CDR2 YFSETQ. CDR3 amino acids: CASSPGEGSTDTQYF. The CDR3 region has the DNA TGCGCCAGCAGCCCAGGGGAAGGGAGCACAGATACGCAGTATTTT.

The V gene is TRBV7-2, the J gene TRBJ2-1; 14 bases are shared with TRBD2. Germline V gene data show CDR1 as SGHTA and CDR2 as FQGNSA. After removal of 2 bases from V and 2 bases from J, the junction contained 5 bases not matched to a gene. The CDR3 loop spans 18 amino acids. CDR3 DNA: TGTGCCAGCAGCTTACCCGCGGGACTAGCGGGGGCCTACAATGAGCAGTTCTTC. It encodes CASSLPAGLAGAYNEQFF.

This chain joins TRBV13 and TRBJ2-2; 13 bases are shared with TRBD2. This CDR3 is built from 15 residues. J was trimmed by 5 bases and V by 5 bases; bases with no gene match: 2. Germline V gene lookup returns CDR1 PRHDT and CDR2 FYEKMQ (reference sequence). CDR3 sequence: CASSRGLAGTGELFF. In nucleotides, the CDR3 is TGTGCCAGCAGCCGGGGACTAGCGGGGACCGGGGAGCTGTTTTTT.

The chain has TRBV5-4 and TRBJ2-5, with TRBD1 matching over 8 bases. Trimming cost V 4 bases and J 4 bases; bases outside gene matches: 12. Germline V CDR1 and CDR2: SGHNT, YYREEE (reference sequence). The CDR3 covers 16 residues. CDR3 in amino acids: CASSRRGRGRGETQYF. Here the CDR3 DNA reads TGTGCCAGCAGCCGCAGGGGGCGCGGTAGGGGAGAGACCCAGTACTTC.

The chain carries TRBV7-2 and TRBJ2-5; D is ambiguous. The ends were cut back, 0 bases at V and 6 bases at J, with 11 bases in the middle. Germline V gene sequence: CDR1 SGHTA, CDR2 FQGNSA. This CDR3 has 14 amino acids. CDR3 DNA: TGTGCCAGCAGCTTAGCGTTTGTGGCCAAGACCCAGTACTTC. Encoded protein: CASSLAFVAKTQYF.

The gene calls are TRBV18 and TRBJ1-5; 7 positions match TRBD1. The V and J ends lost 3 bases and 5 bases, in that order; junction bases with no gene match: 7. CDR1 KGHSH and CDR2 LQKENI come from the germline V gene. CDR3 length: 15 residues. CDR3 nucleotides: TGTGCCAGCTCACCGGGACAGAATGCCTATCAGCCCCAGCATTTT. Encoded protein: CASSPGQNAYQPQHF.

V is TRBV29-1 and J is TRBJ2-2, with 8 bases lining up with TRBD1. V was clipped by 7 bases and J by 7 bases; unmatched bases: 11. Germline loops: CDR1 SQVTM, CDR2 ANQGSEA. This CDR3 has 14 residues. The CDR3: CSAGPGGRNGELFF. The CDR3 nucleotides read TGCAGCGCGGGACCAGGGGGCCGAAACGGGGAGCTGTTTTTT.

This chain connects TRBV30 to TRBJ1-2; D unclear. The germline V and J ends were trimmed by 5 bases and 3 bases, with 10 bases remaining between them. Looked up from germline, CDR1 is GTSNPN and CDR2 is SVGIG (reference sequence). The CDR3 has 12 residues. CDR3 in DNA: TGTGCCTGGCAACTGGGAGACTATGGCTACACCTTC. Residues: CAWQLGDYGYTF. Supplemented by reference TRBV30 and TRBJ1-2, the full variable domain reads SQTIHQWPATLVQPVGSPLSLECTVEGTSNPNLYWYRQAAGRGLQLLFYSVGIGQISSEVPQNLSASRPQDRQFILSSKKLLLSDSGFYLCAWQLGDYGYTFGSGTRLTVV.

Notes on this clone: This same CDR3 is encoded by further DNA sequences in the sample. The chain is built from TRBV7-9 and TRBJ2-7; D perhaps matches TRBD2 (5 bases). The ends were cut back, 2 bases at V and 3 bases at J, with 8 bases in the middle. This CDR3 is 13 amino acids long. Germline V gives CDR1 SEHNR, CDR2 FQNEAQ (reference sequence). The CDR3 region is CASSLRGVYEQYF. The CDR3 DNA reads TGTGCCAGCAGCTTACGGGGAGTCTACGAGCAGTACTTC.

The chain carries TRBV6-6 and TRBJ1-2, with D unclear. Between the trimmed V and J ends, which lost 4 bases and 1 base, there was a span of 7 bases. This CDR3 has 13 residues. Germline-derived CDR1 and CDR2 are MNHNY and SVGAGI (reference sequence). This CDR3 reads CASSSTGNYGYTF. The CDR3 region has the DNA TGTGCCAGCAGTTCCACCGGTAACTATGGCTACACCTTC.

J is TRBJ2-3 and V is TRBV7-8, with D possibly TRBD1 on 6 matching bases. Trimming cost V 1 base and J 7 bases, with 12 bases left between them. Per germline, CDR1 SGHVS and CDR2 FQNEAQ. This CDR3 has 14 amino acids. The CDR3 reads CASSLERGSYTQYF. The CDR3 region has the DNA TGTGCCAGCAGCTTAGAAAGGGGGAGCTATACGCAGTATTTT.

This clone was recorded a few times. V is TRBV4-1 and J is TRBJ2-7; 11 positions match TRBD2. Germline V CDR1 and CDR2: MGHRA, YSYEKL. This CDR3 region has 18 residues. Unmatched junction bases numbered 10, after V lost 1 base and J lost 2 bases. CDR3 residues: CASSQAHPGTSGPYEQYF. The DNA of the CDR3 is TGCGCCAGCAGCCAAGCCCACCCCGGGACTAGCGGACCCTACGAGCAGTACTTC.

The chain has TRBV7-9 and TRBJ1-2; 11 nucleotides match TRBD1. CDR3 length: 14 residues. Unmatched junction bases numbered 4, after V lost 5 bases and J lost 5 bases. Germline assignment: CDR1 SEHNR and CDR2 FQNEAQ (reference sequence). CDR3: CASSPGTGGYGYTF. The CDR3, as DNA: TGTGCCAGCAGCCCCGGGACAGGGGGGTATGGCTACACCTTC.

In DNA, the CDR3 is TGTGCCAGCAGGCCGCACACGAATAGCAATCAGCCCCAGCATTTT. Translated, it gives CASRPHTNSNQPQHF. The chain is built from TRBV2 and TRBJ1-5; the D is unclear. The CDR3 covers 15 residues. Per the germline V gene, CDR1 is SNHLY and CDR2 is FYNNEI. V lost 6 bases, J lost 0 bases, and 12 bases lay in between.

This sequence joins TRBV9 and TRBJ1-2, with 12 bases lining up with TRBD1. The CDR3 is 17 residues long. CDR1 is SGDLS and CDR2 is YYNGEE in the germline V gene. V dropped 0 bases and J dropped 6; count of bases not matched to a gene: 9. The CDR3 reads CASSVAPGQGARDGYTF. CDR3 sequence (DNA): TGTGCCAGCAGCGTAGCTCCGGGACAGGGGGCAAGGGATGGCTACACCTTC.

This clone turned up a few times. The chain employs TRBV7-6 and TRBJ2-1, with TRBD1 matching 7 bases. The CDR3 has 16 amino acids. V shed 2 bases and J 9 bases; nucleotides not matched to a gene: 13. Germline CDR1 and CDR2: SGHVS and FNYEAQ. The CDR3 nucleotides are TGTGCCAGCAGCTTAAATGGTCAGGGGGATTTGGGTGAGCAGTTCTTC. Protein sequence: CASSLNGQGDLGEQFF. Full variable domain (outside the CDR3, taken from reference TRBV7-6 and TRBJ2-1): GAGVSQSPRYKVTKRGQDVALRCDPISGHVSLYWYRQALGQGPEFLTYFNYEAQQDKSGLPNDRFSAERPEGSISTLTIQRTEQRDSAMYRCASSLNGQGDLGEQFFGPGTRLTVL.

The chain combines TRBV5-5 with TRBJ2-3, with D maybe TRBD2 (6 bases). Trimming took 3 bases from V and 2 from J, leaving 16 bases between them. Germline V CDR1 and CDR2: SGHKS, YYEKEE (reference sequence). The CDR3 runs 16 residues. The CDR3 bases are TGTGCCAGCAGCTGGGGAGGAGCCTACTACACAGATACGCAGTATTTT. The encoded protein is CASSWGGAYYTDTQYF.

The sample holds one count of this clone. The chain employs TRBV15 and TRBJ2-1, with 10 nucleotides matching TRBD2. Germline V gene sequence: CDR1 LNHNV, CDR2 YYDKDF (reference sequence). J was trimmed by 6 bases and V by 1 base; bases with no gene match: 0. This CDR3 region has 14 residues. CDR3 amino acids: CATSRVAGGNEQFF. CDR3 nucleotide sequence: TGTGCCACCAGCAGAGTAGCGGGGGGCAATGAGCAGTTCTTC.

The rearrangement joins TRBV15 to TRBJ1-2, with D tentatively TRBD1 (5 bases). The CDR3 is 21 residues long. Trimming left V 0 bases short and J 4 bases short, with 30 bases between. Germline V gene data show CDR1 as LNHNV and CDR2 as YYDKDF (reference sequence). CDR3 in amino acids: CATSRDEVVLGYSGASYGYTF. The CDR3 DNA is TGTGCCACCAGCAGAGATGAGGTCGTCCTGGGTTACAGTGGGGCCTCCTATGGCTACACCTTC.

The chain combines TRBV19 with TRBJ2-3; D possibly corresponds to TRBD2 (6 bases). The length of the CDR3 is 14 residues. The ends were cut back, 10 bases at V and 3 bases at J, with 17 bases in the middle. Germline loops: CDR1 LNHDA, CDR2 SQIVND (reference sequence). The CDR3 coding sequence is TGTGCCACCGACCTTGGAGGGAGTACAGATACGCAGTATTTT. Protein sequence: CATDLGGSTDTQYF.

This clone has just a few counts. The gene calls are TRBV21-1 and TRBJ2-1; the table's D call, TRBD2, was not checked against the DNA. TRBV21-1 is classified as a pseudogene. The CDR3 is 18 residues long. The CDR3 DNA is TGTGCCAGCAGCATACAACTAGCGGGAGACTCGCTTTTGCCTGAGCAGTTCTTC. Translated: CASSIQLAGDSLLPEQFF.

About this clone itself: The junction departs from germline at one end; a sequencing error may be responsible. This chain uses TRBV9 with TRBJ1-2, with D tentatively TRBD1 (5 bases). The CDR3 runs to 15 residues. The germline gives CDR1 SGDLS, CDR2 YYNGEE. CDR3 amino acids: CASSVGRAGFYGHTF. CDR3 sequence (DNA): TGTGCCAGCAGCGTAGGCAGGGCGGGGTTCTATGGCCACACCTTC.

The J gene is TRBJ2-3, the V gene TRBV7-6, with D perhaps TRBD2 (6 bases). CDR3 size: 15 residues. Between the trimmed V and J ends, which lost 5 bases and 0 bases, there was a span of 12 bases. Germline V lookup: CDR1 SGHVS, CDR2 FNYEAQ. The CDR3 sequence is CASSDSGTSTDTQYF. Written as DNA, the CDR3 is TGTGCCAGCAGCGATAGCGGAACGAGCACAGATACGCAGTATTTT.